The sequence of this TCR beta chain was determined in a study of identifying expanded T cells in peripheral blood. Overall study findings and caveats: About 1.2 clones differed between technical replicates, versus roughly 17 and 20 over time. Variance in clone template counts between roughly 2-week samples significantly increased with total template count across all healthy donors.

Sequenced by immunoSEQ multiplex PCR; TCRdb stores in-frame clones only, minus some. This repertoire shows 120,000 or so clones, approximately 80% found once; its top ten account for less than 4%. As for this clone: Its matching antigen is unknown.

Sequencing was performed on blood. The origin of this receptor is a person aged 18 to 75 in good health.

The CDR3 loop reads CASSLGTGPNQPQHF. CDR3 DNA: TGCGCCAGCAGCTTGGGGACAGGGCCCAATCAGCCCCAGCATTTT. The chain links TRBV5-1 to TRBJ1-5; 8 bases align to TRBD1. The germline gives CDR1 SGHRS, CDR2 YFSETQ. Trimming took 0 bases from V and 3 from J; bases not matched to a gene: 2. The CDR3 is 15 amino acids.